This entry lists 19 T cell receptor beta chains sequenced from one sample in a study of T cells in Graves' hyperthyroidism and ophthalmopathy. RNA transcripts served as the template for amplifying TCR beta CDR3 regions. First-round RT-PCR targeting the TCR CDR3 was performed with the HTBI primer set. TCRdb re-analysed the multiplex PCR reads in MiXCR, keeping a single row per CDR3 protein. Of 500,000 or so distinct CDR3 sequences detected, approximately 16% appear once; the ten largest clones hold approximately 32%. The sample taken for sequencing was blood. All receptors come from a young woman with Graves' ophthalmopathy.

The table lists this clonotype with many counts. This chain uses TRBV5-8 with TRBJ2-7, with D possibly matching TRBD2 (6 bases). The CDR3 consists of 15 residues. Germline V gene sequence: CDR1 SGHTS, CDR2 YDEGEE. The V end was cut by 3 bases, the J end by 2 bases, with 15 bases between. The CDR3 coding sequence is TGTGCCAGCAGCTCCCCTGCGGCGGGGCCCTACGAGCAGTACTTC. Its protein is CASSSPAAGPYEQYF.

This clonotype appeared many times. This rearrangement joins TRBV2 to TRBJ1-4, with a tentative D call TRBD1 (6 bases). V was clipped by 5 bases and J by 6 bases, with 16 bases between them. The CDR3 is made up of 15 amino acids. CDR1 SNHLY and CDR2 FYNNEI come from the germline V gene. The CDR3 protein is CASSPRTANHEKLFF. In DNA, the CDR3 is TGTGCCAGCAGTCCCAGGACAGCGAACCATGAAAAACTGTTTTTT.

This clonotype was picked up many times. The J gene is TRBJ2-3, the V gene TRBV5-6; the match to TRBD1 covers 7 bases. V lost 4 bases, J lost 1 base, and 12 bases stayed unmatched. This CDR3 is 17 amino acids long. Germline assignment: CDR1 SGHDT and CDR2 YYEEEE. CDR3 residues: CASSHGTASRGTDTQYF. CDR3 DNA: TGTGCCAGCAGCCACGGGACAGCTAGTAGAGGCACAGATACGCAGTATTTT.

The table lists this clonotype with many counts. The chain joins TRBV28 to TRBJ2-7, with 7 bases matching TRBD1. Germline V gene sequence: CDR1 MDHEN, CDR2 SYDVKM. The J segment lost 3 bases and the V segment lost 5 bases, leaving 7 bases of the junction unmatched. The length of the CDR3 is 14 residues. CDR3 residues: CASSLTGFNYEQYF. DNA of the CDR3: TGTGCCAGCAGTCTGACAGGGTTCAACTACGAGCAGTACTTC.

This clonotype was observed many times. The chain couples TRBV3-1 to TRBJ2-1; TRBD1 is a possible D gene (6 bases). The CDR3 extends over 18 amino acids. V was shortened by 0 bases and J by 3 bases, with 18 bases between the two germline ends. Germline CDR1 and CDR2: LGHDT and YNNKEL (reference sequence). The CDR3 DNA sequence: TGTGCCAGCAGCCAAGACTTTGCAGGGGCCGCTCTCTACAATGAGCAGTTCTTC. It codes for CASSQDFAGAALYNEQFF.

This clonotype occurred many times. One end of the junction is discordant with germline, which a read error may explain. V gene TRBV28 combines with J gene TRBJ2-6, with 9 bases matching TRBD1. Germline V gene sequence: CDR1 MDHEN, CDR2 SYDVKM. This CDR3 is built from 18 residues. CDR3 loop: CASSRAGQGTSGANVLTF. The CDR3 DNA is TGTGCCAGCAGTCGGGCGGGACAGGGCACCTCTGGAGCCAACGTCCTGACTTTC.

This sequence joins TRBV27 and TRBJ2-3; D is possibly TRBD1 (6 bases). CDR1 and CDR2 from the germline V gene are MNHEY and SMNVEV (reference sequence). The V gene lost 3 bases and the J gene lost 2 bases, with 12 bases spanning the gap. The CDR3 length is 15 residues. The CDR3 sequence: CASSFLTGTTDTQYF. The CDR3 bases are TGTGCCAGCAGTTTTTTGACAGGTACCACAGATACGCAGTATTTT.

This chain joins TRBV29-1 and TRBJ2-3; D might be TRBD1 or TRBD2, each matching 6 bases. Trimming took 0 bases from V and 5 from J, leaving 18 bases between them. This CDR3 is built from 16 residues. Germline V gives CDR1 SQVTM, CDR2 ANQGSEA. The CDR3 DNA sequence: TGCAGCGTTGAAGATCTGGGGGGCGGAGGGGTAGATACGCAGTATTTT. Amino acid sequence: CSVEDLGGGGVDTQYF.

The V gene is TRBV2, the J gene TRBJ1-2; D might be TRBD1 (5 bases). Germline CDR1 SNHLY, CDR2 FYNNEI. V was pared by 9 bases and J by 4 bases, with 9 bases between. The CDR3 is 11 amino acids. CDR3 nucleotides: TGTGCCAGGAGACAGCTCTATGGCTACACCTTC. Its protein product is CARRQLYGYTF. Complete variable domain (other parts from reference TRBV2 and TRBJ1-2): EPEVTQTPSHQVTQMGQEVILRCVPISNHLYFYWYRQILGQKVEFLVSFYNNEISEKSEIFDDQFSVERPDGSNFTLKIRSTKLEDSAMYFCARRQLYGYTFGSGTRLTVV.

J is TRBJ2-2 and V is TRBV5-8, with 7 positions matching TRBD1. Germline loops: CDR1 SGHTS, CDR2 YDEGEE. The CDR3 extends over 14 amino acids. The junction had 7 bases not matched to a gene; V was cut back by 4 bases and J by 7 bases. Here the CDR3 DNA reads TGTGCCAGCAGCCGGGACAGTTTCGACGGGGAGCTGTTTTTT. Protein sequence: CASSRDSFDGELFF.

This clonotype was counted a few times. This chain connects TRBV4-1 to TRBJ2-5; D may be TRBD1 (6 bases). CDR3 length equals 13 residues. The germline gives CDR1 MGHRA, CDR2 YSYEKL. Trimming stripped 5 bases from V and 5 bases from J, with 12 bases between. This CDR3 is CASSSGVGETQYF. The CDR3 region has the DNA TGCGCCAGCAGCTCAGGGGTCGGTGAGACCCAGTACTTC.

The chain combines TRBV28 with TRBJ2-5; D gene unclear. Germline V gene lookup returns CDR1 MDHEN and CDR2 SYDVKM. There are 14 residues in the CDR3. The V gene lost 8 bases and the J gene lost 7 bases, with 20 bases spanning the gap. The CDR3 nucleotides read TGTGCCAGCGAGGATCTGAGTTTTTCCGCGACCCAGTACTTC. The encoded protein is CASEDLSFSATQYF.

This clonotype has a count of ten or more. The chain combines TRBV20-1 with TRBJ1-6; the D is unclear. The CDR3 contains 15 residues. Trimming removed 5 bases at V and 0 bases at J, with 11 bases between. Germline CDR1 is DFQATT and CDR2 is SNEGSKA (reference sequence). Written as DNA, the CDR3 is TGCAGTGCTCACCACGGAAGCTCCTATAATTCACCCCTCCACTTT. It translates to CSAHHGSSYNSPLHF.

This clonotype was observed a few times. The chain carries TRBV4-2 and TRBJ1-1; the match to TRBD1 covers 8 bases. V trimming: 5 bases; J trimming: 4 bases; junction bases outside the gene matches: 6. This CDR3 region has 14 residues. Germline V gene lookup returns CDR1 LGHNA and CDR2 YNFKEQ. CDR3 DNA: TGTGCCAGCAGCTTACAGGGGGAGGGCACTGAAGCTTTCTTT. Its translation is CASSLQGEGTEAFF.

This clonotype was seen only a few times. This chain joins TRBV7-9 and TRBJ1-3; D is possibly TRBD1 (6 bases). The CDR3 loop spans 18 amino acids. Between the trimmed V and J ends, which lost 4 bases and 0 bases, there was a span of 19 bases. The germline V gene has CDR1 SEHNR and CDR2 FQNEAQ (reference sequence). CDR3 nucleotide sequence: TGTGCCAGCAGCTCATATGGGGGGGCTACTCTCTCTGGAAACACCATATATTTT. Translation: CASSSYGGATLSGNTIYF.

The rearrangement joins TRBV28 to TRBJ2-7; 9 bases are shared with TRBD2. The length of the CDR3 is 15 residues. Germline CDR1 MDHEN, CDR2 SYDVKM. The V segment lost 1 base and the J segment 3 bases; nucleotides outside the gene matches: 4. The CDR3 coding sequence is TGTGCCAGCAGTTTATTCGGGACTAGCAGCTACGAGCAGTACTTC. This translates into CASSLFGTSSYEQYF.

The chain has TRBV2 and TRBJ2-7; possible D gene TRBD1, 7 bases. There are 16 residues in the CDR3. The germline V gene has CDR1 SNHLY and CDR2 FYNNEI. V lost 1 base and J 0 bases, leaving 13 bases between the germline ends. CDR3 protein: CASSEGGDSSSYEQYF. Written as DNA, the CDR3 is TGTGCCAGCAGTGAAGGGGGGGACAGCTCCTCCTACGAGCAGTACTTC.

CDR3 in amino acids: CAVTDGTSGLYEQYF. The CDR3 nucleotides are TGTGCCGTCACCGACGGAACTAGCGGATTGTACGAGCAGTACTTC. The chain joins TRBV10-3 to TRBJ2-7, with TRBD2 identical over 8 bases. The J segment lost 4 bases and the V segment lost 11 bases, leaving 16 bases of the junction unmatched. Per germline, CDR1 ENHRY and CDR2 SYGVKD. CDR3 length: 15 residues.

The sample holds many counts of this clonotype. The chain uses TRBV7-9 and TRBJ2-1, with a tentative D call TRBD2 (5 bases). Trimming took off 4 bases at V and 8 bases at J, with 15 bases between the two ends. The CDR3 length is 14 residues. Germline-derived CDR1 and CDR2 are SEHNR and FQNEAQ (reference sequence). This CDR3 is CASSYQTSGDEQFF. As DNA, the CDR3 is TGTGCCAGCAGCTACCAGACCTCCGGGGATGAGCAGTTCTTC. Complete variable domain (other parts from reference TRBV7-9 and TRBJ2-1): DTGVSQNPRHKITKRGQNVTFRCDPISEHNRLYWYRQTLGQGPEFLTYFQNEAQLEKSRLLSDRFSAERPKGSFSTLEIQRTEQGDSAMYLCASSYQTSGDEQFFGPGTRLTVL.